These T cell receptor beta chains were read from a single sample in a study of blood T cell repertoires in COVID-19. Measured with immunoSEQ multiplex PCR; TCRdb has only the in-frame clones, and not every one. Altogether 400,000 to 550,000 clones are present, around 88% being singletons, with the ten largest covering 4.3%. Input material: peripheral blood. These TCRs come from a woman younger than 45 with acute or convalescent COVID-19. The CDR3 runs from the conserved cysteine through the conserved F or W. A D gene is named only where the DNA matches it firmly. Clone size appears in some rows only: once, few, many, or a class for an expanded clone.

CASSVGQGSYEAFF | TGTGCCAGCTCGGTAGGGCAGGGGTCATATGAAGCTTTCTTT | NA | TRBJ1-1 | TRBV9 | few
CAISDIQNQPQHF | TGTGCCATCAGTGACATACAGAATCAGCCCCAGCATTTT | NA | TRBJ1-5 | TRBV10-3 | NA
CASSKVEYRSGNTIYF | TGTGCCAGCAGCAAGGTAGAGTACAGGTCTGGAAACACCATATATTTT | NA | TRBJ1-3 | TRBV21-1 | NA
CASSYSPGSYEQYF | TGTGCCAGCAGTTACTCGCCAGGGTCCTACGAGCAGTACTTC | NA | TRBJ2-7 | TRBV6-6 | NA
CASSPSFLSAFF | TGTGCCAGCAGTCCCAGTTTCTTATCTGCTTTCTTT | NA | TRBJ1-1 | TRBV14 | NA
CASSQDGEGSTEAFF | TGTGCCAGCAGCCAAGATGGGGAGGGGTCCACTGAAGCTTTCTTT | NA | TRBJ1-1 | TRBV3-1/TRBV3-2 | NA
CATTGLDTGELFF | TGTGCCACCACAGGGTTGGACACCGGGGAGCTGTTTTTT | NA | TRBJ2-2 | TRBV24-1 | NA
CSASTTGKPQHF | TGCAGTGCTAGTACGACGGGGAAGCCCCAGCATTTT | NA | TRBJ1-5 | TRBV20-1 | NA
CASSETPGQGPSGANVLTF | TGTGCCAGCAGTGAAACCCCGGGACAGGGGCCCTCTGGGGCCAACGTCCTGACTTTC | TRBD1 | TRBJ2-6 | TRBV6-1 | NA
CSVAGVPFSGNTIYF | TGCAGCGTGGCGGGGGTCCCTTTCTCTGGAAACACCATATATTTT | NA | TRBJ1-3 | TRBV29-1 | once
CASSRGTGESYEQYF | TGTGCCAGCTCACGCGGGACAGGGGAATCCTACGAGCAGTACTTC | TRBD1 | TRBJ2-7 | TRBV18 | NA
CASSTGGKNEKLFF | TGTGCCAGCAGCACAGGGGGGAAGAATGAAAAACTGTTTTTT | TRBD1 | TRBJ1-4 | TRBV6-5 | NA
CASSVARTSGEVEQFF | TGTGCCAGCAGCGTAGCGCGGACTAGCGGGGAGGTTGAGCAGTTCTTC | TRBD2 | TRBJ2-1 | TRBV9 | NA
CASSQEFGLAGYNEQFF | TGCGCCAGCAGCCAAGAATTCGGACTAGCGGGCTACAATGAGCAGTTCTTC | TRBD2 | TRBJ2-1 | TRBV4-1 | once
CASSLDGGGAFF | TGTGCCAGCAGCTTAGACGGCGGCGGGGCTTTCTTT | NA | TRBJ1-1 | TRBV7-9 | NA
CASFPRGRHNTGELFF | TGTGCCAGCTTCCCCAGGGGCAGGCATAACACCGGGGAGCTGTTTTTT | NA | TRBJ2-2 | TRBV28 | NA
CASSPQGMNTEAFF | TGTGCCAGCTCACCACAGGGGATGAACACTGAAGCTTTCTTT | NA | TRBJ1-1 | TRBV18 | NA
CASVKDRAEQFF | TGTGCCAGCGTAAAGGACAGGGCTGAGCAGTTCTTC | TRBD1 | TRBJ2-1 | TRBV28 | NA
CASSDIRGVLETQYF | TGCGCCAGCAGCGATATTCGCGGGGTCTTGGAGACCCAGTACTTC | NA | TRBJ2-5 | TRBV5-1 | NA
CASSPGAGGTPMELFF | TGTGCCAGCAGCCCCGGGGCGGGGGGAACACCCATGGAGCTGTTTTTT | TRBD2 | TRBJ2-2 | TRBV11-3 | NA
CASSFLGGEETQYF | TGCGCCAGCAGCTTTCTTGGGGGCGAAGAGACCCAGTACTTC | NA | TRBJ2-5 | TRBV5-1 | NA
CASIRTGEVTGYTF | TGTGCCAGCATAAGGACAGGGGAGGTAACGGGCTACACCTTC | TRBD1 | TRBJ1-2 | TRBV6-5 | NA
CASSLGLAGGITDTQYF | TGTGCCAGCAGCCTTGGGCTAGCGGGGGGAATCACAGATACGCAGTATTTT | TRBD2 | TRBJ2-3 | TRBV5-6 | NA
CASSLRSGLLQETQYF | TGCGCCAGCAGCTTGCGTTCGGGACTCTTACAAGAGACCCAGTACTTC | NA | TRBJ2-5 | TRBV5-1 | few
CASSVSQGRTYNEQFF | TGTGCCAGCAGCGTTAGTCAGGGAAGGACCTACAATGAGCAGTTCTTC | NA | TRBJ2-1 | TRBV9 | NA
CASSKTGDLDTEAFF | TGCGCCAGCAGCAAGACAGGGGACTTGGACACTGAAGCTTTCTTT | TRBD1 | TRBJ1-1 | TRBV5-1 | NA
CASSRETPDTQYF | TGTGCCAGCAGCCGAGAAACCCCAGATACGCAGTATTTT | NA | TRBJ2-3 | TRBV5-4 | NA
CASRPPEYGYTF | TGTGCCAGCAGACCTCCGGAGTATGGCTACACCTTC | NA | TRBJ1-2 | TRBV27 | NA
CASRYGLTGGRSNQPQHF | TGTGCCAGCAGATACGGGCTGACAGGGGGACGAAGCAATCAGCCCCAGCATTTT | TRBD1 | TRBJ1-5 | TRBV6-2/TRBV6-3 | NA
CASSQGLGTQYF | TGCGCCAGCAGCCAAGGGCTTGGGACCCAGTACTTC | NA | TRBJ2-5 | TRBV4-1 | NA
CASSLGAATGELFF | TGTGCCAGCAGTTTAGGGGCGGCGACCGGGGAGCTGTTTTTT | NA | TRBJ2-2 | TRBV27 | few
CASSRSGGNEKLFF | TGTGCCAGCTCACGATCTGGGGGGAATGAAAAACTGTTTTTT | NA | TRBJ1-4 | TRBV18 | NA
CASSRRGRETEAFF | TGTGCCAGCAGCCGCAGGGGGCGGGAGACTGAAGCTTTCTTT | TRBD1 | TRBJ1-1 | TRBV3-1/TRBV3-2 | NA
CASSQTRQRGVSYNEQFF | TGTGCCAGCAGCCAAACCCGGCAGCGGGGGGTTTCCTACAATGAGCAGTTCTTC | TRBD2 | TRBJ2-1 | TRBV11-3 | once
CASSQGAPGGYEQYF | TGCGCCAGCAGCCAGGGGGCCCCGGGCGGGTACGAGCAGTACTTC | NA | TRBJ2-7 | TRBV4-1 | NA
CASITTGRNTEAFF | TGTGCCAGCATAACGACAGGAAGGAACACTGAAGCTTTCTTT | NA | TRBJ1-1 | TRBV6-5 | NA
CARSLQGPGETQYF | TGCGCCAGATCCTTACAGGGTCCGGGGGAGACCCAGTACTTC | NA | TRBJ2-5 | TRBV23-1 | NA
CASSRADRRYNEQFF | TGTGCCAGCAGTCGAGCGGACCGTCGTTACAATGAGCAGTTCTTC | NA | TRBJ2-1 | TRBV27 | NA
CASSLLYTGELFF | TGTGCCAGCAGTTTACTTTACACCGGGGAGCTGTTTTTT | NA | TRBJ2-2 | TRBV12-3/TRBV12-4 | NA
CASSLVTSGQETQYF | TGTGCCAGCAGCTTAGTTACTAGCGGTCAAGAGACCCAGTACTTC | TRBD2 | TRBJ2-5 | TRBV11-2 | NA
CASRHGPQGQETQYF | TGTGCCAGCAGACACGGACCCCAGGGGCAAGAGACCCAGTACTTC | NA | TRBJ2-5 | TRBV11-1 | NA
CASSPYSGYGYTF | TGTGCCAGCTCACCATATTCAGGGTATGGCTACACCTTC | NA | TRBJ1-2 | TRBV18 | NA
CASSVGLDADTQYF | TGTGCCAGCAGCGTTGGACTAGATGCAGATACGCAGTATTTT | TRBD2 | TRBJ2-3 | TRBV9 | NA
CASSLEGASNQPQHF | TGTGCCAGCAGCTTGGAGGGGGCGAGCAATCAGCCCCAGCATTTT | TRBD1 | TRBJ1-5 | TRBV5-8 | NA
CASSTYSEETQYF | TGTGCCAGCAGTACCTACAGTGAAGAGACCCAGTACTTC | NA | TRBJ2-5 | TRBV12-3/TRBV12-4 | NA
CASSLGTQGVF | TGTGCCAGCAGTTTGGGGACACAGGGGGTATTC | TRBD1 | TRBJ1-2 | TRBV12-3/TRBV12-4 | NA
CATSDPRSGGYTGELFF | TGTGCCACCAGTGACCCCAGGAGCGGGGGATACACCGGGGAGCTGTTTTTT | TRBD2 | TRBJ2-2 | TRBV24-1 | NA
CASSYRNNQPQHF | TGTGCCAGCAGTTACAGGAACAATCAGCCCCAGCATTTT | NA | TRBJ1-5 | TRBV28 | NA
CASSSTGTGLVNYGYTF | TGTGCCAGCAGTTCTACCGGGACAGGGTTGGTGAACTATGGCTACACCTTC | TRBD1 | TRBJ1-2 | TRBV28 | NA
CASSFRGSNQPQHF | TGTGCCAGCAGTTTCAGGGGTAGCAATCAGCCCCAGCATTTT | NA | TRBJ1-5 | TRBV27 | NA